The 20 T cell receptor beta chains presented below share a single source sample, sequenced in a study of blood T cell repertoires in COVID-19. The data were produced by immunoSEQ multiplex PCR, yet TCRdb's version contains in-frame clones alone and is incomplete. This sample has 300,000 to 350,000 clones, with 87% found just once. The sample consisted of peripheral blood. Receptor source: a woman aged 45-60 years with COVID-19, enrolled during active disease.

The chain is built from TRBV30 and TRBJ2-3; 8 bases match TRBD1. Germline V lookup: CDR1 GTSNPN, CDR2 SVGIG (reference sequence). Trimming took 4 bases from V and 3 from J; bases not matched to a gene: 6. The CDR3 length is 14 residues. The CDR3 is CAWNSRTGTDTQYF. In DNA, the CDR3 is TGTGCCTGGAATTCTCGGACAGGGACAGATACGCAGTATTTT.

J is TRBJ2-6 and V is TRBV6-1, with D possibly TRBD1 on 6 matching bases. Germline CDR1 MNHNS, CDR2 SASEGT. This CDR3 has 17 residues. The V end lost 4 bases, the J end lost 0 bases, and 13 bases lay between the germline ends. The CDR3 sequence is CASSVRGRASGANVLTF. CDR3 DNA: TGTGCCAGCAGTGTCAGGGGCAGGGCCTCTGGGGCCAACGTCCTGACTTTC.

The V call is TRBV14, the J call TRBJ2-7; D call uncertain. Trimming stripped 0 bases from V and 6 bases from J, with 6 bases between. The CDR3 has 12 residues. Germline assignment: CDR1 SGHDN and CDR2 FVKESK. Here the CDR3 DNA reads TGTGCCAGCAGCCAAGAACTGCGCGAGCAGTACTTC. Its translation: CASSQELREQYF. The entire variable domain, with the rest obtained from reference TRBV14 and TRBJ2-7, is as follows: EAGVTQFPSHSVIEKGQTVTLRCDPISGHDNLYWYRRVMGKEIKFLLHFVKESKQDESGMPNNRFLAERTGGTYSTLKVQPAELEDSGVYFCASSQELREQYFGPGTRLTVT.

The genes are TRBV7-9 and TRBJ2-1, with TRBD2 matching 10 bases. Germline CDR1 is SEHNR and CDR2 is FQNEAQ (reference sequence). This CDR3 has 15 residues. V shed 2 bases, J shed 8 bases, and the junction held 6 bases outside the gene matches. Here the CDR3 reads CASSLTSLAGDEQFF. The CDR3 region has the DNA TGTGCCAGCAGCTTAACTTCGCTAGCGGGAGATGAGCAGTTCTTC.

The chain recombines TRBV7-2 with TRBJ1-1; D unclear. Germline assignment: CDR1 SGHTA and CDR2 FQGNSA. This CDR3 has 15 residues. The V and J ends lost 5 bases and 6 bases respectively, with 19 bases between them. Written as DNA, the CDR3 is TGTGCCAGCAGCCCACCGACAAAGTCTAACGCTGAAGCTTTCTTT. Its protein is CASSPPTKSNAEAFF.

In this sample, this clone turned up once. The chain links TRBV20-1 to TRBJ2-3; TRBD2 matches at 9 bases. Germline V CDR1 and CDR2: DFQATT, SNEGSKA (reference sequence). This CDR3 region has 15 residues. After removal of 3 bases from V and 3 bases from J, the junction contained 7 bases not matched to a gene. CDR3 DNA: TGCAGTGCTAGTTTGCGGGAGGGCCGGACAGATACGCAGTATTTT. Its protein product is CSASLREGRTDTQYF.

The chain is built from TRBV27 and TRBJ2-5; the match to TRBD1 covers 8 bases. Germline-derived CDR1 and CDR2 are MNHEY and SMNVEV (reference sequence). This CDR3 region has 14 residues. J gave up 5 bases and V 2 bases, and 4 bases lay outside the gene matches. The CDR3: CASSLRRGLETQYF. The CDR3 coding sequence is TGTGCCAGCAGTTTACGCAGGGGGCTGGAGACCCAGTACTTC.

V and J are TRBV19 and TRBJ2-3; tentative D call: TRBD2 (5 bases). Trimming removed 5 bases from V and 3 bases from J, with 12 bases in between. The CDR3 consists of 14 residues. Germline CDR1 reads LNHDA; CDR2 reads SQIVND (reference sequence). In DNA, the CDR3 is TGTGCCAGTAGTTCCCGGACTGGAACAGATACGCAGTATTTT. The encoded protein is CASSSRTGTDTQYF.

Here the CDR3 reads CAWGQGKGNQPQHF. In DNA form, the CDR3 reads TGTGCCTGGGGGCAGGGTAAGGGCAATCAGCCCCAGCATTTT. The V and J genes are TRBV30 and TRBJ1-5; D possibly corresponds to TRBD1 (5 bases). V was trimmed by 5 bases and J by 2 bases, leaving 13 bases between them. Germline CDR1 reads GTSNPN; CDR2 reads SVGIG (reference sequence). The CDR3 consists of 14 residues.

The rearrangement uses TRBV7-2 and TRBJ1-2; TRBD1 aligns across 9 bases. The CDR3 sequence is 15 residues long. The germline CDR1 and CDR2 sequences are SGHTA and FQGNSA. V shed 2 bases, J shed 8 bases, and the junction held 9 bases outside the gene matches. The CDR3 sequence is CASSLRFGTGPGYTF. In DNA form, the CDR3 reads TGTGCCAGCAGCTTAAGGTTCGGGACAGGGCCCGGCTACACCTTC. The variable domain in full, completed from reference TRBV7-2 and TRBJ1-2, reads GAGVSQSPSNKVTEKGKDVELRCDPISGHTALYWYRQSLGQGLEFLIYFQGNSAPDKSGLPSDRFSAERTGGSVSTLTIQRTQQEDSAVYLCASSLRFGTGPGYTFGSGTRLTVV.

V usage is TRBV24-1 and J usage is TRBJ2-1; 10 bases line up with TRBD1. V trimming: 4 bases; J trimming: 7 bases; junction bases outside the gene matches: 3. The CDR3 is 14 amino acids. Germline loops: CDR1 KGHDR, CDR2 SFDVKD. CDR3 DNA: TGTGCCACCAGTGACCGACAGGGGGCAAATGAGCAGTTCTTC. Protein: CATSDRQGANEQFF.

The V gene is TRBV5-6, the J gene TRBJ1-2; D is uncertain. V lost 4 bases and J 4 bases, leaving 8 bases between the germline ends. The CDR3 loop spans 12 amino acids. Germline values: CDR1 SGHDT, CDR2 YYEEEE. CDR3 sequence: CASSRGSYGYTF. The CDR3 DNA reads TGTGCCAGCAGCCGCGGGAGCTATGGCTACACCTTC.

The CDR3 DNA reads TGCGCCAGCAGCCAAGGAGTTCTGGACAGGGGTTTCACTGAAGCTTTCTTT. This encodes CASSQGVLDRGFTEAFF. The chain uses TRBV4-1 and TRBJ1-1, with TRBD1 identical over 9 bases. With V trimmed by 1 base and J by 4 bases, 10 bases remained unmatched. There are 17 residues in the CDR3. CDR1 is MGHRA, CDR2 YSYEKL, per germline.

The gene calls are TRBV7-2 and TRBJ2-4, with a tentative D call TRBD2 (5 bases). The ends were cut back, 2 bases at V and 6 bases at J, with 8 bases in the middle. CDR3 length: 13 residues. From germline, CDR1 is SGHTA and CDR2 FQGNSA. CDR3 DNA sequence: TGTGCCAGCAGCTTACCCGGGGTAAACATTCAGTACTTC. Encoded protein: CASSLPGVNIQYF. The full variable domain, completed using reference TRBV7-2 and TRBJ2-4, is GAGVSQSPSNKVTEKGKDVELRCDPISGHTALYWYRQSLGQGLEFLIYFQGNSAPDKSGLPSDRFSAERTGGSVSTLTIQRTQQEDSAVYLCASSLPGVNIQYFGAGTRLSVL.

The rearrangement links TRBV18 to TRBJ2-2; 7 positions agree with TRBD1. Losses at the gene ends were 2 bases for V and 3 bases for J; bases not matched to a gene: 6. The CDR3 is 16 amino acids. Germline loops: CDR1 KGHSH, CDR2 LQKENI. For the CDR3, the DNA is TGTGCCAGCTCACCAACAGGGGCAGGGGACACCGGGGAGCTGTTTTTT. Its translation is CASSPTGAGDTGELFF.

This chain joins TRBV2 and TRBJ2-2; tentative D call: TRBD2 (6 bases). CDR3 length: 17 amino acids. Germline assignment: CDR1 SNHLY and CDR2 FYNNEI. Trimming stripped 6 bases from V and 2 bases from J, with 19 bases between. In DNA, the CDR3 is TGTGCCAGCAGCCGCGGGACCGGGCGGGCTAACACCGGGGAGCTGTTTTTT. It yields the protein CASSRGTGRANTGELFF.

The V gene is TRBV27, the J gene TRBJ2-2; D is possibly TRBD2 (5 bases). Between the trimmed V and J ends, which lost 2 bases and 5 bases, there was a span of 18 bases. This CDR3 has 17 amino acids. Looked up from germline, CDR1 is MNHEY and CDR2 is SMNVEV (reference sequence). The CDR3 sequence: CASSLEPRRLGTGELFF. For the CDR3, the DNA is TGTGCCAGCAGTTTAGAACCCAGGAGGCTGGGAACCGGGGAGCTGTTTTTT.

This clone was recorded once. An end of the junction does not agree with germline; a read error may underlie this. J is TRBJ2-6 and V is TRBV30; weak D call: TRBD2 (7 bases). CDR1 and CDR2 (germline): GTSNPN, SVGIG (reference sequence). The CDR3 is 17 residues long. This CDR3 reads CARRWGGPLGGANVLTF. The CDR3 DNA sequence: TGTGCCCGGAGATGGGGGGGGCCACTGGGTGGGGCCAACGTCCTGACTTTC.

This clone was found once. The rearrangement uses TRBV7-2 and TRBJ2-1; D might be TRBD2 (6 bases). V was trimmed by 2 bases and J by 6 bases, leaving 14 bases between them. The CDR3 consists of 15 residues. Germline CDR1 SGHTA, CDR2 FQGNSA. DNA for the CDR3: TGTGCCAGCAGCTTACGGGGGAGAGCAATCAATGAGCAGTTCTTC. Its protein is CASSLRGRAINEQFF.

The V and J genes are TRBV19 and TRBJ2-7; tentative D call: TRBD1 (7 bases). This CDR3 spans 15 amino acids. V lost 4 bases, J lost 2 bases, and 15 bases lay in between. CDR1 is LNHDA, CDR2 SQIVND, per germline (reference sequence). This CDR3 is CASSSGTDLPYEQYF. The DNA of the CDR3 is TGTGCCAGTAGTAGCGGGACAGACCTCCCCTACGAGCAGTACTTC.